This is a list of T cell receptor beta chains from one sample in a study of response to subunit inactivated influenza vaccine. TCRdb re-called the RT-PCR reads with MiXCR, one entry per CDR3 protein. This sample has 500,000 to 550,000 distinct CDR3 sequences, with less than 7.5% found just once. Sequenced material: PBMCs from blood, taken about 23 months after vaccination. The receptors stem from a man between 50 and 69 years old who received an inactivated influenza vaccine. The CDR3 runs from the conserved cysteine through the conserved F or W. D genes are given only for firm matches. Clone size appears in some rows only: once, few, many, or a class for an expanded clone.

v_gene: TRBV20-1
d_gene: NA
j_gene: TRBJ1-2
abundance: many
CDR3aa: CSARDPFGGPNYGYTF
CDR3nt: TGCAGTGCTAGAGATCCTTTCGGGGGACCTAACTATGGCTACACCTTC

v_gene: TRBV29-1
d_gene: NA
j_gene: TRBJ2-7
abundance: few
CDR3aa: CSVEGGADTYYEQYF
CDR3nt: TGCAGCGTTGAGGGTGGGGCGGACACGTACTACGAGCAGTACTTC

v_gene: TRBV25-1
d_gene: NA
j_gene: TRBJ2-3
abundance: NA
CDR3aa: CASSSFNRELSITDTQYF
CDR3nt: TGTGCCAGCAGTTCCTTTAACAGGGAACTAAGCATCACAGATACGCAGTATTTT

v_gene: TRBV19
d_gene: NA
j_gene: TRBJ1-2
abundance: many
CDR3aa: CASSIAGGYTF
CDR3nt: TGTGCCAGTAGTATAGCTGGTGGCTACACCTTC

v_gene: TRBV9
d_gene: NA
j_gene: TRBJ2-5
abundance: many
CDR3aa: CASSDRGSEETQYF
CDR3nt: TGTGCCAGCAGCGACCGAGGATCGGAAGAGACCCAGTACTTC

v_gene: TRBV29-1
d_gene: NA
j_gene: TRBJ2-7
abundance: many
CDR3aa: CSVVRDRRGEQYF
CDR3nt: TGCAGCGTTGTTCGAGACAGACGTGGAGAGCAGTACTTC

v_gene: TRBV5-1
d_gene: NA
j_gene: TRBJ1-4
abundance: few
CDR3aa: CASSYGTATNEKLFF
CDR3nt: TGCGCCAGCAGCTATGGGACCGCAACTAATGAAAAACTGTTTTTT

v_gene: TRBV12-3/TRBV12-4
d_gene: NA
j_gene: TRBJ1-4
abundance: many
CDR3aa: CASMGREKLFF
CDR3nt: TGTGCCAGCATGGGACGCGAAAAACTGTTTTTT

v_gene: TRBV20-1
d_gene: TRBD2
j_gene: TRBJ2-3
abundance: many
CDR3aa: CSASRGSGTDTQYF
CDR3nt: TGCAGTGCTAGCCGCGGGAGCGGCACAGATACGCAGTATTTT

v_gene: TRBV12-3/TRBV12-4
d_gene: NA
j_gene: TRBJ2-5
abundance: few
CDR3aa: CASSVPEETQYF
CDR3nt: TGTGCCAGCAGTGTTCCGGAAGAGACCCAGTACTTC

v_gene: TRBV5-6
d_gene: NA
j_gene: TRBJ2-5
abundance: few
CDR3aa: CASSLKSRGGPEETQYF
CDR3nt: TGTGCCAGCAGCTTGAAAAGCCGGGGCGGACCGGAGGAGACCCAGTACTTC

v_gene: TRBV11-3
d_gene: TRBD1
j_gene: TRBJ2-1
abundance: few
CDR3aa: CASSSGGLDPQNEQFF
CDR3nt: TGTGCCAGCAGCTCAGGGGGCCTGGACCCCCAGAATGAGCAGTTCTTC

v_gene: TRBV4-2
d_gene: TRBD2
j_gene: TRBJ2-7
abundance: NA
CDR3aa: CASSQAQATSGRAYEQYF
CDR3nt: TGTGCCAGCAGCCAAGCCCAGGCGACTAGCGGGAGGGCCTACGAGCAGTACTTC

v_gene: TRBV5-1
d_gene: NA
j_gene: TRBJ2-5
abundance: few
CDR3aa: CASLAPTIQETQYF
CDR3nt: TGCGCCAGCTTGGCCCCGACAATTCAAGAGACCCAGTACTTC

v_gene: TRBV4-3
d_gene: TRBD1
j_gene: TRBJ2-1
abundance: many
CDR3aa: CASSQDFLPRGPYNEQFF
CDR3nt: TGCGCCAGCAGCCAAGACTTTCTCCCGAGGGGGCCCTACAATGAGCAGTTCTTC

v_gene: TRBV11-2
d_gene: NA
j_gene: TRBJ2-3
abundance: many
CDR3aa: CASSFALPSTDTQYF
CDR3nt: TGTGCCAGCAGCTTTGCATTACCTAGCACAGATACGCAGTATTTT

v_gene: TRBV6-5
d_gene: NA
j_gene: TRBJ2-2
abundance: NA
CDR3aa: CASSHISGTLNTGELFF
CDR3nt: TGTGCCAGCAGTCACATCTCCGGGACACTAAACACCGGGGAGCTGTTTTTT

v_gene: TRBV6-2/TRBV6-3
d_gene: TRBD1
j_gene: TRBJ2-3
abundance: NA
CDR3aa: CASRPGQLTDTQYF
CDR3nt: TGTGCCAGCAGGCCGGGACAGCTCACAGATACGCAGTATTTT

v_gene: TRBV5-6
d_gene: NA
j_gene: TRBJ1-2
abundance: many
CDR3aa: CASSLVGNGYTF
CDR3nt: TGTGCCAGCAGCTTGGTGGGGAATGGCTACACCTTC

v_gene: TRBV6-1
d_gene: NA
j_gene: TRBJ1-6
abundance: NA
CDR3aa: CASSPRPVSPLHF
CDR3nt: TGTGCCAGCAGTCCCCGACCTGTTTCACCCCTCCACTTT

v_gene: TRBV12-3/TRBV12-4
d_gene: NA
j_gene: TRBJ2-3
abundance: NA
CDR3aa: CASRPGESTDTQYF
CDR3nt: TGTGCCAGCAGACCCGGGGAGAGTACAGATACGCAGTATTTT

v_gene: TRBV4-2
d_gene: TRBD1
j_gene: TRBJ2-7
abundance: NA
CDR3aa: CASSLGDRGPNEQYF
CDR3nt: TGTGCCAGCAGCCTGGGGGACAGGGGGCCCAACGAGCAGTACTTC

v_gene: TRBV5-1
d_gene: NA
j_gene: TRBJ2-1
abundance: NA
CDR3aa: CASSLFHNNEQFF
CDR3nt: TGCGCCAGCAGCTTGTTTCACAACAATGAGCAGTTCTTC

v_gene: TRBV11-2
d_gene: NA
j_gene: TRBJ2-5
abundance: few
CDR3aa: CASSPNNLGVQETQYF
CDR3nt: TGTGCCAGCAGCCCCAACAACTTGGGGGTTCAAGAGACCCAGTACTTC

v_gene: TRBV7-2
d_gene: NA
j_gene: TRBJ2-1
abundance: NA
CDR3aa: CASSAAIWTNNEQFF
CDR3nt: TGTGCCAGCAGTGCTGCGATATGGACCAACAATGAGCAGTTCTTC

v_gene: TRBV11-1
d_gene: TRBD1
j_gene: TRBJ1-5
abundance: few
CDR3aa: CASSSGWGQGESNQPQHF
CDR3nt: TGTGCCAGCAGCTCCGGGTGGGGACAGGGGGAAAGCAATCAGCCCCAGCATTTT

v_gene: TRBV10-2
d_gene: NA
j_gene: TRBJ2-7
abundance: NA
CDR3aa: CASSESRVPLGYEQYF
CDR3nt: TGCGCCAGCAGTGAGTCCCGGGTTCCCCTGGGGTACGAGCAGTACTTC

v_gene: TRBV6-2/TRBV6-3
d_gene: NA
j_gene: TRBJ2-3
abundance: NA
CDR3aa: CASRGSGRTDTQYF
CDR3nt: TGTGCCAGCAGAGGTTCCGGTAGGACAGATACGCAGTATTTT

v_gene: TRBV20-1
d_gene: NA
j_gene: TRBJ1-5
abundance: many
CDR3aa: CSARWLGQRIKPQHF
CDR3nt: TGCAGTGCTAGATGGCTCGGACAAAGGATCAAGCCCCAGCATTTT

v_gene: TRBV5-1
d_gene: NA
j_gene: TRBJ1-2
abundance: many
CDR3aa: CASSLDRTAGNGYTF
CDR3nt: TGCGCCAGCAGCTTGGATCGGACAGCCGGAAATGGCTACACCTTC

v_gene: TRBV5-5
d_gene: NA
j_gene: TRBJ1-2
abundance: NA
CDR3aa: CASRRLQGGDYGYTF
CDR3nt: TGTGCCAGCAGAAGACTGCAGGGCGGAGACTATGGCTACACCTTC